This TCR beta chain was sequenced during a study of cytomegalovirus exposure and HLA in healthy donors. The sample holds one count of this clone. Its target is unknown. Regarding the study as a whole: The authors assumed roughly uniform sequencing depth across donors for presence/absence analyses.

Primers: 60 Vbeta forward and 13 Jbeta reverse. Sequencing used immunoSEQ multiplex PCR; TCRdb keeps in-frame clones, though not all of them. Of about 130,000 clones in the sample, about two thirds were seen once. Donors likely had unrecorded immune exposures despite being nominally healthy when sampled. Per the germline V gene, CDR1 is SGHAT and CDR2 is FQNNGV. The ends lost 3 bases at V and 2 bases at J; junction bases unmatched: 9. The CDR3 is made up of 19 amino acids. The gene calls are TRBV11-2 and TRBJ2-1; 14 bases align to TRBD2. The clonotype was recovered from a man under 40 in good health and CMV-seronegative. The material sequenced was PBMCs. CDR3 amino acids: CASSFGLAGGLPTYNEQFF. CDR3 DNA: TGTGCCAGCAGCTTCGGACTAGCGGGGGGCTTACCCACCTACAATGAGCAGTTCTTC.